The sequence of this T cell receptor (beta chain) was determined in a study of blood T cell repertoires in COVID-19. Study-level information: COVID-19 samples from acute and convalescent phases originated in the United States, Italy and Spain. PBMCs, B-cell-depleted T cells, or T cells provided the cDNA or gDNA that made up the material.

V trimming: 10 bases; J trimming: 4 bases; junction bases outside the gene matches: 2. The CDR3 extends over 11 amino acids. In the study's own analysis: Amplified reference gene primers provided the basis for estimating nucleated cell counts. The protocol was immunoSEQ multiplex PCR, while the TCRdb copy is restricted to in-frame clones and leaves out a portion. The V and J calls and clone size are taken from that table; D and trimming were inferred from the DNA. The sample lists 75,000 to 100,000 clones; approximately 87% were seen once. The TCR originated in a human donor in a cohort sampled during active COVID-19. The specimen sequenced was peripheral blood. This chain connects TRBV12-3 or TRBV12-4 to TRBJ1-1, with 8 bases that match TRBD1. In nucleotides, the CDR3 is TGTGCCATTGGGACAGGCACTGAAGCTTTCTTT. This translates into CAIGTGTEAFF.